This T cell receptor beta chain was observed in a study of T cell responses to AZD1222 COVID-19 vaccine. Clones were sequenced by immunoSEQ multiplex PCR, and TCRdb holds only the in-frame ones, with some missing. The data hold 120,000 or so clones, with about nine tenths observed a single time. Whole-study results and caveats: The repertoires were collected only after the peak T cell response. The study reported that nearly half of spike-specific TCRs target unmutated variant regions. Donor demographics were predominantly white British with a female majority; clonal diversity may be underestimated.

This clone has only a few counts. The antigen is unknown. This TCR was recovered from an adult in good health. The sample was peripheral blood, taken on day 0 of MenACWY control vaccination.

The CDR3 DNA follows: TGTGCCAGCAGTAAGACTAGCGGTGGGGAGACCCAGTACTTC. Translated, it gives CASSKTSGGETQYF. V is TRBV28 and J is TRBJ2-5; 9 bases agree with TRBD2. The CDR3 loop spans 14 amino acids. Trimming cost V 5 bases and J 5 bases; bases outside gene matches: 6. Germline V gene lookup returns CDR1 MDHEN and CDR2 SYDVKM.